Shown below are 15 T cell receptor beta chains from a single sample sequenced in a study of CD8 T cells in ankylosing spondylitis. In TCRdb, the 5' RACE reads were re-called with MiXCR into one record per CDR3 protein. The sample includes 200,000 to 300,000 distinct CDR3 sequences, approximately 24% of them seen just once. Sequenced material: blood, either unsorted or a sorted T cell fraction (not recorded which). These receptors were collected from a male donor with ankylosing spondylitis or in good health (not recorded which).

This clonotype showed up just a few times. The rearrangement joins TRBV14 to TRBJ2-3; 10 bases align to TRBD1. The CDR3 totals 16 residues. Germline V gene sequence: CDR1 SGHDN, CDR2 FVKESK. The V segment lost 4 bases and the J segment 1 base; nucleotides outside the gene matches: 5. CDR3 DNA: TGTGCCAGCAGCCGATTCGGGACAGGGGGCACAGATACGCAGTATTTT. Translating it yields CASSRFGTGGTDTQYF.

The rearrangement joins TRBV5-1 to TRBJ2-7; 8 bases match TRBD2. Germline V gives CDR1 SGHRS, CDR2 YFSETQ. The CDR3 is 14 amino acids. With 2 bases clipped from V and 2 bases from J, the junction kept 3 bases outside the gene matches. This CDR3 reads CASSLGAGAYEQYF. In nucleotides, the CDR3 is TGCGCCAGCAGCTTAGGAGCGGGGGCCTACGAGCAGTACTTC.

In its sample, this clonotype was seen many times. This chain links TRBV20-1 with TRBJ2-1; no clear D gene. Germline V gives CDR1 DFQATT, CDR2 SNEGSKA (reference sequence). With 0 bases removed from V and 8 bases from J, the gap between germline ends came to 5 bases. The CDR3 is made up of 11 amino acids. The chain's CDR3 is CSARDLDEQFF. The CDR3 DNA reads as TGCAGTGCTAGAGATCTAGATGAGCAGTTCTTC.

The chain has TRBV12-3 or TRBV12-4 and TRBJ1-5, with unresolved D. Trimming pared 7 bases from V and 4 bases from J, leaving 11 bases between. The CDR3 is 13 residues long. As DNA, the CDR3 is TGTGCCAGCACCGGGGAAATAAATCAGCCCCAGCATTTT. Translating gives CASTGEINQPQHF.

The chain is built from TRBV10-3 and TRBJ2-1; the D call may be TRBD1 or TRBD2 (6 bases each). Germline V gene sequence: CDR1 ENHRY, CDR2 SYGVKD. This CDR3 contains 14 residues. V lost 11 bases, J lost 7 bases, and 21 bases lay in between. For the CDR3, the DNA is TGTGCCGGAAAGGGGGGCTCGGTAGGGAATGAGCAGTTCTTC. Translation: CAGKGGSVGNEQFF.

This clonotype was detected many times. This sequence joins TRBV12-3 or TRBV12-4 and TRBJ2-5; D remains unclear. This CDR3 is built from 13 residues. V lost 3 bases to trimming and J lost 2 bases, with 7 bases between them. For the CDR3, the DNA is TGTGCCAGCAGTTTTCAACTGCAAGAGACCCAGTACTTC. It encodes CASSFQLQETQYF.

This sequence joins TRBV12-3 or TRBV12-4 and TRBJ2-3; D is uncertain. Trimming removed 2 bases at V and 6 bases at J, with 9 bases between. The CDR3 sequence is 13 residues long. CDR3 in DNA: TGTGCCAGCAGTTTACAGCCCGTCGATACGCAGTATTTT. Its translation: CASSLQPVDTQYF.

This clonotype has only a few counts. V usage is TRBV10-3 and J usage is TRBJ2-1; 10 positions match TRBD2. Germline CDR1 and CDR2: ENHRY and SYGVKD. V shed 10 bases and J 2 bases; nucleotides not matched to a gene: 2. The CDR3 totals 13 residues. The CDR3, as DNA: TGTGCCACAGGACTAGCGGCCTACAATGAGCAGTTCTTC. Translating gives CATGLAAYNEQFF.

This clonotype was seen many times. This rearrangement joins TRBV5-1 to TRBJ2-1; 12 bases are a match to TRBD2. The CDR3 consists of 19 residues. The V gene's germline CDR1 is SGHRS and CDR2 YFSETQ. V was clipped by 0 bases and J by 5 bases; unmatched bases: 12. CDR3 sequence: CASSLAIRLAGAGDNEQFF. CDR3 nucleotide sequence: TGCGCCAGCAGCTTGGCTATCCGACTAGCGGGGGCCGGGGACAATGAGCAGTTCTTC.

In regard to this clonotype: A much larger clone lies a single base off, so this may be a read error. The chain joins TRBV5-1 to TRBJ2-7; the D gene is possibly TRBD1 (6 bases). V lost 2 bases to trimming and J lost 3 bases, with 12 bases between them. The CDR3 length is 14 residues. In germline, CDR1 is SGHRS, CDR2 YFSETQ. The CDR3 loop is CASSLPATGYEQYF. The CDR3 DNA sequence: TGCGCCAGCAGCTTACCAGCGACAGGCTACGAGCAGTACTTC. The full variable domain, completed using reference TRBV5-1 and TRBJ2-7, is KAGVTQTPRYLIKTRGQQVTLSCSPISGHRSVSWYQQTPGQGLQFLFEYFSETQRNKGNFPGRFSGRQFSNSRSEMNVSTLELGDSALYLCASSLPATGYEQYFGPGTRLTVT.

The chain joins TRBV30 to TRBJ2-1; possibly TRBD2 for D (6 bases). CDR3 length: 12 residues. Germline V gives CDR1 GTSNPN, CDR2 SVGIG (reference sequence). Trimming removed 1 base at V and 9 bases at J, with 10 bases between. CDR3 bases: TGTGCCTGGAGTGGAAACGGGGGTGAGCAGTTCTTC. Translated, it gives CAWSGNGGEQFF. Filled out from reference TRBV30 and TRBJ2-1, the complete variable domain reads SQTIHQWPATLVQPVGSPLSLECTVEGTSNPNLYWYRQAAGRGLQLLFYSVGIGQISSEVPQNLSASRPQDRQFILSSKKLLLSDSGFYLCAWSGNGGEQFFGPGTRLTVL.

The chain recombines TRBV20-1 with TRBJ2-3, with 9 bases lining up with TRBD2. Per the germline V gene, CDR1 is DFQATT and CDR2 is SNEGSKA (reference sequence). Losses at the gene ends were 6 bases for V and 3 bases for J; bases not matched to a gene: 10. The length of the CDR3 is 15 residues. CDR3 loop: CSAPRVAGGTDTQYF. CDR3 bases: TGCAGTGCCCCAAGGGTGGCGGGGGGGACAGATACGCAGTATTTT.

This clonotype was seen only a few times. The V call is TRBV12-3 or TRBV12-4, the J call TRBJ2-3; D is uncertain. Deletions cut 3 bases from V and 0 bases from J, with 7 bases between. The CDR3 extends over 14 amino acids. The CDR3, as DNA: TGTGCCAGCAGTTTTGGCGGCAGCACAGATACGCAGTATTTT. This gives the protein CASSFGGSTDTQYF.

This clonotype was observed a handful of times. This chain links TRBV6-1 with TRBJ2-3; TRBD1 agrees at 9 bases. J was trimmed by 4 bases and V by 2 bases; bases with no gene match: 7. CDR1 and CDR2 (germline): MNHNS, SASEGT. CDR3 length equals 16 residues. CDR3 sequence: CASSERGTGPADTQYF. CDR3 sequence (DNA): TGTGCCAGCAGTGAAAGGGGGACAGGGCCGGCAGATACGCAGTATTTT.

The rearrangement uses TRBV20-1 and TRBJ2-3; D assignment may be TRBD1 or TRBD2 (5 bases each). The CDR3 has 14 residues. Trimming pared 5 bases from V and 0 bases from J, leaving 12 bases between. Per the germline V gene, CDR1 is DFQATT and CDR2 is SNEGSKA (reference sequence). CDR3 region: CSALTGTSTDTQYF. As DNA, the CDR3 is TGCAGTGCTCTCACGGGGACGAGCACAGATACGCAGTATTTT.